A few counts support the clone carrying this T cell receptor (beta chain). The CDR3 runs to 15 residues. The germline V gene has CDR1 SGHRS and CDR2 YFSETQ. V was pared by 2 bases and J by 3 bases, with 12 bases between. This sample is part of a study of T cells after yellow fever vaccination. 5'RACE template switching produced TCR cDNA carrying a universal primer site and UMIs. TCRdb analysed the 5' RACE reads with MiXCR anew, one entry per CDR3 protein. The sample lists almost 600,000 distinct CDR3 sequences, about 14% seen once, with around 15% in the top ten. The J gene is TRBJ2-1, the V gene TRBV5-1; D remains ambiguous. This clonotype was obtained from a man between 25 and 39 years old who received the YFV17D yellow fever vaccine. The sample was PBMCs, taken on the day of the yellow fever booster vaccination. CDR3 amino acids: CASSFYGEDYNEQFF. DNA for the CDR3: TGCGCCAGCAGCTTTTATGGCGAGGACTACAATGAGCAGTTCTTC.